This record covers a single T cell receptor beta chain. The antigen is not known. This sample is part of a study of cytomegalovirus exposure and HLA in healthy donors. Regarding the study as a whole: In most subjects, TCR beta sequences reportedly gave accurate predictions of HLA-A and HLA-B alleles. What a later analysis reportedly showed was that an Asian-associated ancestry cluster had fewer N-insertions than the 666-donor mean. It was taken for granted in presence/absence analyses that sequencing depth across donors was roughly uniform. The likely explanation for a cluster of highly shared sequence variants was sequencing artifact.

PCR amplification relied on 60 Vbeta primers (plus 13 Jbeta primers). Data came from immunoSEQ multiplex PCR; TCRdb stores just in-frame clones and leaves some out. The table gives some 84,000 clones; the top ten clones make up approximately 0.58% of it. From germline, CDR1 is LNHDA and CDR2 SQIVND (reference sequence). V was clipped by 3 bases and J by 8 bases; unmatched bases: 4. The CDR3 contains 13 residues. The source material was PBMCs. The J gene is TRBJ2-1, the V gene TRBV19; 7 positions match TRBD1. This sequence originates from a man in his fifties in good health and CMV-seronegative. The CDR3 region is CASSMTGFDEQFF. In nucleotides, the CDR3 is TGTGCCAGTAGTATGACAGGGTTCGATGAGCAGTTCTTC.